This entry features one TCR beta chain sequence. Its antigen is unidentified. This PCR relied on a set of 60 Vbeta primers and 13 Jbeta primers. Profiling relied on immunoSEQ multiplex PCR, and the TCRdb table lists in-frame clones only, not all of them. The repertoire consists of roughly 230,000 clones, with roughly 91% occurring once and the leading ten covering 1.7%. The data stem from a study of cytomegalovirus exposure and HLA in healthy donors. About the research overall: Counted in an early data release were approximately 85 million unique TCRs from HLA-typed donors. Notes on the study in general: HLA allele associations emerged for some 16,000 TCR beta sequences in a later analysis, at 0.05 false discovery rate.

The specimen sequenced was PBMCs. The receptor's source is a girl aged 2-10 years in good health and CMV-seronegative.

Written as DNA, the CDR3 is TGTGCCAGCAGACCGGGACTAGCTGACGAGCAGTACTTC. It codes for CASRPGLADEQYF. The chain uses TRBV7-9 and TRBJ2-7, with 9 bases aligning to TRBD2. V gave up 6 bases and J gave up 5 bases; unmatched junction bases: 5. The CDR3 totals 13 residues. Germline V gene sequence: CDR1 SEHNR, CDR2 FQNEAQ (reference sequence).